A selection of T cell receptor beta chains follows, all from one sample in a study of T cell changes during pregnancy in multiple sclerosis. Assay used: immunoSEQ multiplex PCR; TCRdb lists only in-frame clones, some missing. Counted here are 25,000 to 35,000 clones, more than 75% occurring once; the ten biggest clones make up roughly 0.41%. Specimen: CD4+ T cells from peripheral blood mononuclear cells, collected in the second trimester of pregnancy. The source of these receptors is a female donor in good health, enrolled as a control in a pregnancy study. The CDR3 runs from the conserved cysteine through the conserved F or W. A D gene is named only where the DNA matches it firmly. Size is omitted from some rows. Given values are once, few, many or a class for expanded clones.

v_gene	abundance	d_gene	j_gene	CDR3aa	CDR3nt
TRBV27	.	.	TRBJ1-5	CASSRSGSSNQPQHF	TGTGCCAGCAGTCGGTCCGGGAGTAGCAATCAGCCCCAGCATTTT
TRBV7-8	.	TRBD1	TRBJ1-5	CASRGTGDSNQPQHF	TGTGCCAGCAGGGGGACAGGGGACTCAAATCAGCCCCAGCATTTT
TRBV7-9	.	.	TRBJ2-1	CASSPKGQTNEQFF	TGTGCCAGCAGCCCAAAAGGACAGACCAATGAGCAGTTCTTC
TRBV5-1	few	TRBD1	TRBJ1-1	CASSSPAQGKNTEAFF	TGCGCCAGCAGCTCCCCGGCACAGGGGAAGAACACTGAAGCTTTCTTT
TRBV10-1	.	TRBD1	TRBJ2-5	CASSPGTGAMGETQYF	TGCGCCAGCAGTCCCGGGACAGGGGCGATGGGAGAGACCCAGTACTTC
TRBV7-9	.	TRBD1	TRBJ1-2	CASSLTGQVWGPYGYTF	TGTGCCAGCAGCTTAACGGGACAGGTGTGGGGCCCCTATGGCTACACCTTC
TRBV14	.	.	TRBJ1-5	CASSQDTWSSQPQHF	TGTGCCAGCAGCCAAGATACCTGGTCTAGTCAGCCCCAGCATTTT
TRBV5-1	.	TRBD2	TRBJ2-1	CASSLEVAGGPNEQFF	TGCGCCAGCAGCTTGGAAGTAGCGGGAGGGCCCAATGAGCAGTTCTTC
TRBV5-1	.	.	TRBJ2-1	CASSREGTSYNEQFF	TGCGCCAGCAGCCGCGAAGGGACATCCTACAATGAGCAGTTCTTC
TRBV19	.	TRBD2	TRBJ2-3	CASTAGFTDTQYF	TGTGCCAGTACAGCGGGGTTCACAGATACGCAGTATTTT
TRBV30	.	.	TRBJ1-2	CAWRVGGGLLYGYTF	TGTGCCTGGAGAGTGGGTGGGGGCCTCTTATATGGCTACACCTTC
TRBV25-1	.	.	TRBJ2-5	CASSALGPQETQYF	TGTGCCAGCAGTGCTCTGGGCCCCCAAGAGACCCAGTACTTC
TRBV7-8	.	TRBD2	TRBJ2-1	CASSPGLAGYNEQFF	TGTGCCAGCAGCCCTGGACTAGCAGGTTACAATGAGCAGTTCTTC
TRBV6-1	.	TRBD1	TRBJ1-1	CASSEEGATEAFF	TGTGCCAGCAGTGAGGAGGGGGCAACTGAAGCTTTCTTT
TRBV9	.	.	TRBJ1-1	CASSVTPQGASTEAFF	TGTGCCAGCAGCGTAACCCCACAGGGAGCCAGCACTGAAGCTTTCTTT
TRBV7-2	.	.	TRBJ1-4	CASSLLGGPTNEKLFF	TGTGCCAGCAGCTTATTGGGTGGGCCTACTAATGAAAAACTGTTTTTT
TRBV7-2	.	TRBD1	TRBJ2-1	CASSSPGQGAVGEQFF	TGTGCCAGCAGCTCCCCGGGACAGGGGGCGGTAGGTGAGCAGTTCTTC
TRBV19	.	TRBD1	TRBJ2-2	CASSERDRRTTGELFF	TGTGCCAGTAGTGAACGGGACAGGAGAACCACCGGGGAGCTGTTTTTT
TRBV15	once	.	TRBJ2-1	CATSRDRGVGQFF	TGTGCCACCAGCAGAGATCGCGGGGTCGGGCAGTTCTTC
TRBV27	.	.	TRBJ1-2	CASSDRTRDYGYTF	TGTGCCAGCAGTGACCGGACCAGGGACTATGGCTACACCTTC
TRBV29-1	.	TRBD1	TRBJ2-7	CSGDRDRSSYEQYF	TGCAGCGGGGATCGGGACAGATCGTCCTACGAGCAGTACTTC
TRBV19	.	.	TRBJ1-2	CASSIRALGYTF	TGTGCCAGTAGTATCAGGGCCTTAGGCTACACCTTC
TRBV6-5	.	TRBD1	TRBJ2-3	CASRRGTEDTQYF	TGTGCCAGCAGGAGGGGGACAGAAGATACGCAGTATTTT
TRBV27	once	.	TRBJ1-6	CASSLRGNNSPLHF	TGTGCCAGCAGTCTCAGGGGAAATAATTCACCCCTCCACTTT
TRBV5-1	.	TRBD2	TRBJ2-7	CASSLGTSGSEQYF	TGCGCCAGCAGCTTGGGGACTAGCGGGAGCGAGCAGTACTTC
TRBV10-3	.	.	TRBJ2-7	CATGVSEQYF	TGTGCCACCGGGGTCTCCGAGCAGTACTTC
TRBV19	.	TRBD1	TRBJ1-2	CASSSGTGDGNYGYTF	TGTGCCAGTAGTTCCGGGACAGGGGACGGAAACTATGGCTACACCTTC
TRBV14	.	.	TRBJ2-7	CASSPPPAGRLAYEQYF	TGTGCCAGCAGCCCCCCCCCTGCGGGGAGGTTAGCCTACGAGCAGTACTTC
TRBV27	.	TRBD1	TRBJ1-2	CASSLQGGSYGYTF	TGTGCCAGCAGCCTACAGGGGGGGAGCTATGGCTACACCTTC
TRBV2	.	TRBD1	TRBJ1-1	CASSRSGTVGTEAFF	TGTGCCAGCTCTAGGTCCGGGACAGTAGGAACTGAAGCTTTCTTT
TRBV27	.	TRBD2	TRBJ2-2	CASSFMAGGNTGELFF	TGTGCCAGCAGTTTTATGGCGGGGGGGAACACCGGGGAGCTGTTTTTT
TRBV7-2	.	.	TRBJ1-1	CASSLRRTLNTEAFF	TGTGCCAGCAGCTTAAGGAGAACCTTGAACACTGAAGCTTTCTTT
TRBV5-4	.	TRBD1	TRBJ2-5	CASSRQGAWEETQYF	TGTGCCAGCAGCCGACAGGGTGCTTGGGAGGAGACCCAGTACTTC
TRBV19	few	.	TRBJ1-2	CASSFQGTYGYTF	TGTGCCAGTAGTTTTCAGGGGACCTATGGCTACACCTTC
TRBV5-1	.	TRBD1	TRBJ2-7	CASSSSGQGFTHEQYF	TGCGCCAGCAGCAGTTCGGGACAGGGCTTTACCCACGAGCAGTACTTC
TRBV30	.	TRBD1	TRBJ1-5	CAWSGTGDNQPQHF	TGTGCCTGGAGTGGGACAGGGGACAATCAGCCCCAGCATTTT
TRBV5-8	.	.	TRBJ1-5	CASSLEHRVSNQPQHF	TGTGCCAGCAGCTTGGAGCACAGGGTTAGCAATCAGCCCCAGCATTTT
TRBV6-5	.	TRBD1	TRBJ1-1	CASSFQGAEAFF	TGTGCCAGCAGTTTTCAGGGGGCTGAAGCTTTCTTT
TRBV2	few	.	TRBJ2-7	CASTKDSPYEQYF	TGTGCCAGCACCAAAGACAGTCCCTACGAGCAGTACTTC
TRBV19	.	TRBD2	TRBJ2-7	CASKTSGRAGEQYF	TGTGCCAGCAAGACTAGCGGGAGGGCAGGTGAGCAGTACTTC
TRBV7-2	.	.	TRBJ1-1	CASSLLRSNTEAFF	TGTGCCAGCAGCTTACTCAGGTCGAACACTGAAGCTTTCTTT
TRBV14	.	TRBD2	TRBJ2-3	CASSQDVAGGQYF	TGTGCCAGCAGCCAAGATGTGGCGGGGGGGCAGTATTTT
TRBV9	.	.	TRBJ2-5	CASSVGQVKGETQYF	TGTGCCAGCAGCGTAGGACAGGTGAAGGGAGAGACCCAGTACTTC
TRBV7-9	.	.	TRBJ2-5	CASSLVGSRVGETQYF	TGTGCCAGCAGCTTAGTCGGCAGCAGGGTGGGAGAGACCCAGTACTTC
TRBV15	.	TRBD1	TRBJ2-1	CATSRDTGQGTYNEQFF	TGTGCCACCAGCAGAGATACAGGACAGGGGACCTACAATGAGCAGTTCTTC
TRBV30	.	.	TRBJ2-5	CAWRTGGETQYF	TGTGCCTGGAGGACAGGCGGGGAGACCCAGTACTTC
TRBV29-1	.	.	TRBJ1-1	CSVAPGHPNTEAFF	TGCAGCGTTGCCCCGGGACATCCGAACACTGAAGCTTTCTTT
TRBV5-6	.	.	TRBJ1-6	CASSRWGVLSPLHF	TGTGCCAGCAGCCGGTGGGGGGTTTTGTCACCCCTCCACTTT
TRBV19	.	.	TRBJ2-2	CAGQNSGTGELFF	TGTGCCGGGCAGAACAGCGGCACCGGGGAGCTGTTTTTT
TRBV4-1	.	TRBD1	TRBJ2-1	CASSQDGQGARNEQFF	TGCGCCAGCAGCCAAGATGGACAGGGGGCCAGGAATGAGCAGTTCTTC
TRBV9	.	TRBD1	TRBJ2-6	CASSVAPLQGAGSGANVLTF	TGTGCCAGCAGCGTAGCTCCTTTACAGGGGGCGGGTAGTGGGGCCAACGTCCTGACTTTC
TRBV6-5	few	TRBD1	TRBJ2-7	CASSYGTGGEQYF	TGTGCCAGCAGTTACGGGACAGGGGGCGAGCAGTACTTC
TRBV20-1	few	TRBD1	TRBJ2-5	CSDRGETQYF	TGCAGTGACAGGGGCGAGACCCAGTACTTC
TRBV7-8	.	.	TRBJ2-7	CASSLVGGSYEQYF	TGTGCCAGCAGCTTAGTAGGCGGCTCCTACGAGCAGTACTTC
TRBV19	few	TRBD1	TRBJ1-5	CASIASDRGGNQPQHF	TGTGCCAGTATCGCCTCGGACAGGGGTGGCAATCAGCCCCAGCATTTT
TRBV5-1	.	.	TRBJ1-2	CASSLESPPNYGYTF	TGCGCCAGCAGCTTGGAGAGTCCCCCTAACTATGGCTACACCTTC
TRBV7-6	.	TRBD1	TRBJ1-1	CASSDRTNTEAFF	TGTGCCAGCTCGGACAGGACTAACACTGAAGCTTTCTTT
TRBV5-6	.	.	TRBJ2-7	CASSLGGPGEQYF	TGTGCCAGCAGCTTGGGAGGGCCGGGCGAGCAGTACTTC
TRBV21-1	.	.	TRBJ2-1	CASSKASGDQGQGALYNEQFF	TGTGCCAGCAGCAAAGCGAGTGGAGATCAGGGACAGGGGGCCTTATACAATGAGCAGTTCTTC
TRBV19	.	.	TRBJ1-4	CASSTWGQDEKLFF	TGTGCCAGTAGTACCTGGGGGCAAGATGAAAAACTGTTTTTT